This entry lists 23 T cell receptor beta chains sequenced from one sample in a study of Ad26.COV2.S vaccination and SARS-CoV-2 variants. Sequencing used immunoSEQ multiplex PCR; TCRdb keeps in-frame clones, though not all of them. The sample records roughly 300,000 clones, 88% being singletons. Indicated treatment: 15 to 20 received Ad26.COV2.S at low or high dose, single or two shots; roughly 5 received placebo; per-sample allocation not given. The investigators took samples on day 63 after the first vaccine or placebo injection. This specimen consisted of peripheral blood, obtained in a trial of Ad26.COV2.S vaccine versus placebo. These receptors all come from a person between 18 and 65 years old who received the Ad26.COV2.S COVID-19 vaccine or a placebo.

The chain uses TRBV7-8 and TRBJ1-2; D is undetermined. From germline, CDR1 is SGHVS and CDR2 FQNEAQ. The CDR3 is made up of 15 amino acids. V lost 0 bases and J lost 1, with 9 bases in between. The DNA for the CDR3 is TGTGCCAGCAGCTTAGCGGGCCGGTATAACTATGGCTACACCTTC. Translated, it gives CASSLAGRYNYGYTF. The full variable domain, in which reference TRBV7-8 and TRBJ1-2 provide the parts outside the CDR3, is GAGVSQSPRYKVAKRGQDVALRCDPISGHVSLFWYQQALGQGPEFLTYFQNEAQLDKSGLPSDRFFAERPEGSVSTLKIQRTQQEDSAVYLCASSLAGRYNYGYTFGSGTRLTVV.

The chain joins TRBV2 to TRBJ2-5; D gene ambiguous. CDR1 is SNHLY, CDR2 FYNNEI, per germline. The CDR3 consists of 12 residues. Trimming left V 6 bases short and J 5 bases short, with 10 bases between. In DNA, the CDR3 is TGTGCCAGCAGGGTTAAAGTTGAGACCCAGTACTTC. It yields the protein CASRVKVETQYF. The whole variable domain, remainder taken from reference TRBV2 and TRBJ2-5, is EPEVTQTPSHQVTQMGQEVILRCVPISNHLYFYWYRQILGQKVEFLVSFYNNEISEKSEIFDDQFSVERPDGSNFTLKIRSTKLEDSAMYFCASRVKVETQYFGPGTRLLVL.

The chain couples TRBV4-2 to TRBJ1-6; 7 nucleotides line up with TRBD1. The CDR3 is 15 residues long. CDR1 is LGHNA and CDR2 is YNFKEQ in the germline V gene. The trim removed 3 bases at V and 8 bases at J, leaving 7 bases unmatched. The CDR3 DNA follows: TGTGCCAGCAGCCAGGACCGGGACAGCGATTCACCCCTCCACTTT. This gives the protein CASSQDRDSDSPLHF.

The rearrangement uses TRBV29-1 and TRBJ2-3; D ambiguous. Between the trimmed V and J ends, which lost 3 bases and 1 base, there was a span of 8 bases. This CDR3 has 13 residues. The germline V gene encodes CDR1 SQVTM and CDR2 ANQGSEA. CDR3 nucleotides: TGCAGCGTTGAGGCAGCGCGCACAGATACGCAGTATTTT. Translation gives CSVEAARTDTQYF.

The chain employs TRBV27 and TRBJ1-2; the D is unclear. Germline V CDR1 and CDR2: MNHEY, SMNVEV (reference sequence). CDR3 length: 13 residues. The V and J ends lost 6 bases and 1 base respectively, with 9 bases between them. The CDR3 DNA reads as TGTGCCAGCAGCCCTCGGGGTAACTATGGCTACACCTTC. Protein: CASSPRGNYGYTF.

The chain combines TRBV21-1 with TRBJ2-5; TRBD1, the table's D call, was not compared with the DNA. TRBV21-1 is tagged as a pseudogene. The CDR3 is 16 residues long. CDR3 nucleotide sequence: TGTGCCAGCAGCAAACAGATGGGACAGGGCCGAGAGACCCAGTACTTC. Translation: CASSKQMGQGRETQYF.

This chain links TRBV28 with TRBJ1-1, with a possible D match to TRBD1 (6 bases). Germline loops: CDR1 MDHEN, CDR2 SYDVKM. Trimming left V 6 bases short and J 4 bases short, with 12 bases between. The CDR3 has 13 amino acids. The CDR3 DNA sequence: TGTGCCAGCAGCCTAACAGGGCCCACTGAAGCTTTCTTT. The encoded protein is CASSLTGPTEAFF.

The J gene is TRBJ1-1, the V gene TRBV6-4, with 10 bases aligning to TRBD1. This CDR3 has 14 amino acids. Germline lookup yields CDR1 MRHNA and CDR2 SNTAGT. Trimming removed 6 bases from V and 4 bases from J; junction bases left unmatched: 5. This CDR3 reads CASRTGGFGTEAFF. The CDR3 nucleotides read TGTGCCAGCAGGACAGGGGGCTTCGGCACTGAAGCTTTCTTT.

Only one count was recorded for this clone. The V and J genes are TRBV3-1 (or the pseudogene TRBV3-2) and TRBJ2-6; D uncertain. V gave up 2 bases and J gave up 0 bases, with 5 bases separating them. There are 15 residues in the CDR3. From germline, CDR1 is LGHDT and CDR2 YNNKEL (reference sequence). CDR3 sequence reads: CASSQSGSGANVLTF. In nucleotides, the CDR3 is TGTGCCAGCAGCCAATCGGGCTCTGGGGCCAACGTCCTGACTTTC.

CDR3 loop: CASSPTELREQYF. DNA for the CDR3: TGTGCCAGCAGTCCAACAGAACTTCGCGAGCAGTACTTC. The J gene is TRBJ2-7, the V gene TRBV12-3 or TRBV12-4; D remains unclear. Trimming took 5 bases from V and 6 from J, leaving 14 bases between them. This CDR3 spans 13 amino acids.

The rearrangement links TRBV18 to TRBJ2-5; 8 bases are a match to TRBD1. The V gene's germline CDR1 is KGHSH and CDR2 LQKENI. This CDR3 is built from 19 residues. The J segment lost 3 bases and the V segment lost 0 bases, leaving 15 bases of the junction unmatched. Here the CDR3 DNA reads TGTGCCAGCTCACCACCGACCCCAGGGGGCTTGAGGGACAAAGAGACCCAGTACTTC. The encoded protein is CASSPPTPGGLRDKETQYF.

The sample holds a few counts of this clone. The V call is TRBV10-3, the J call TRBJ2-5; 11 bases map to TRBD2. CDR1 is ENHRY and CDR2 is SYGVKD in the germline V gene. CDR3 size: 15 residues. The junction had 8 bases not matched to a gene; V was cut back by 6 bases and J by 5 bases. CDR3 sequence: CAISQPSGGQETQYF. The CDR3 DNA follows: TGTGCCATCAGCCAACCTAGCGGGGGGCAGGAGACCCAGTACTTC.

The chain is built from TRBV10-3 and TRBJ2-1; 7 bases fit TRBD2. The CDR3 loop spans 14 amino acids. Germline V lookup: CDR1 ENHRY, CDR2 SYGVKD. V gave up 4 bases and J gave up 2 bases; unmatched junction bases: 2. The CDR3 spells CAISGGSPYNEQFF. In DNA, the CDR3 is TGTGCCATCAGTGGCGGGAGTCCCTACAATGAGCAGTTCTTC.

The chain uses TRBV19 and TRBJ2-5; 8 bases fit TRBD2. The CDR3 runs to 16 residues. Germline trimming cut 2 bases from V and 4 bases from J; bases unmatched to any gene: 9. CDR1 and CDR2 (germline): LNHDA, SQIVND (reference sequence). For the CDR3, the DNA is TGTGCCAGTAGTATATCGGGGGGGACCCGGGGAGAGACCCAGTACTTC. It specifies CASSISGGTRGETQYF. The full variable domain, in which reference TRBV19 and TRBJ2-5 provide the parts outside the CDR3, is DGGITQSPKYLFRKEGQNVTLSCEQNLNHDAMYWYRQDPGQGLRLIYYSQIVNDFQKGDIAEGYSVSREKKESFPLTVTSAQKNPTAFYLCASSISGGTRGETQYFGPGTRLLVL.

This chain joins TRBV7-9 and TRBJ2-7; the D gene could be TRBD1 or TRBD2 (5 bases each). Germline CDR1 reads SEHNR; CDR2 reads FQNEAQ (reference sequence). V was clipped by 3 bases and J by 1 base, with 13 bases between them. The CDR3 covers 15 residues. This CDR3 reads CASSLVGDESYEQYF. The DNA for the CDR3 is TGTGCCAGCAGCTTGGTAGGGGACGAGTCCTACGAGCAGTACTTC.

The chain joins TRBV28 to TRBJ1-4; no reliable D call. This CDR3 has 14 residues. The V end was cut by 3 bases, the J end by 5 bases, with 10 bases between. Looked up from germline, CDR1 is MDHEN and CDR2 is SYDVKM. The CDR3 is CASSLEQWNEKLFF. As DNA, the CDR3 is TGTGCCAGCAGTTTGGAACAGTGGAATGAAAAACTGTTTTTT.

This clone was observed a single time. V is TRBV11-2 and J is TRBJ1-2; D may be TRBD1 (5 bases). Trimming took 5 bases from V and 2 from J, leaving 15 bases between them. This CDR3 has 15 amino acids. The germline V gene encodes CDR1 SGHAT and CDR2 FQNNGV. The CDR3 bases are TGTGCCAGCAGCCGTTCCGGGACGGTAAACTATGGCTACACCTTC. This gives the protein CASSRSGTVNYGYTF.

The CDR3 protein is CASRPGPSTDTQYF. CDR3 coding DNA: TGTGCCAGCAGACCGGGACCAAGCACAGATACGCAGTATTTT. The gene calls are TRBV5-8 and TRBJ2-3; D might be TRBD1 or TRBD2, each matching 5 bases. V gave up 5 bases and J gave up 0 bases, with 10 bases separating them. CDR1 SGHTS and CDR2 YDEGEE come from the germline V gene. The CDR3 has 14 residues.

The chain is built from TRBV7-2 and TRBJ2-1; the match to TRBD2 covers 7 bases. Germline CDR1 and CDR2: SGHTA and FQGNSA. Germline trimming cut 1 base from V and 6 bases from J; bases unmatched to any gene: 6. CDR3 length: 15 amino acids. This chain's CDR3 is CASSLVGGGGNEQFF. CDR3 bases: TGTGCCAGCAGCTTAGTGGGCGGGGGTGGCAATGAGCAGTTCTTC.

In the case of this clone: One end of the junction is discordant with germline, which a read error may explain. V gene TRBV2 combines with J gene TRBJ2-7; 7 bases are a match to TRBD1. The germline V gene has CDR1 SNHLY and CDR2 FYNNEI. This CDR3 spans 13 amino acids. The CDR3 protein is CASSEALTGTERF. The CDR3, as DNA: TGTGCCAGCAGTGAAGCCCTCACCGGGACAGAGCGATTC.

As DNA, the CDR3 is TGTGCCAGCAGCCGGGACACTTCGAACTATGGCTACACCTTC. This sequence encodes CASSRDTSNYGYTF. The chain carries TRBV14 and TRBJ1-2, with a weak D call TRBD1 (6 bases). Germline-derived CDR1 and CDR2 are SGHDN and FVKESK. V dropped 4 bases and J dropped 2 bases, with 11 bases sitting between them. There are 14 residues in the CDR3.

The chain is built from TRBV29-1 and TRBJ2-7, with D tentatively TRBD1 (5 bases). Germline V lookup: CDR1 SQVTM, CDR2 ANQGSEA. The CDR3 runs to 17 residues. Trimming took off 4 bases at V and 3 bases at J, with 25 bases between the two ends. CDR3 region: CSVGGFQDNRQFYEQYF. DNA of the CDR3: TGCAGCGTTGGGGGATTTCAGGACAATCGACAGTTCTACGAGCAGTACTTC.

The gene calls are TRBV3-1 (or the pseudogene TRBV3-2) and TRBJ1-2; TRBD1 matches at 7 bases. Germline-derived CDR1 and CDR2 are LGHDT and YNNKEL (reference sequence). CDR3 length: 13 residues. The V segment lost 4 bases and the J segment 4 bases; nucleotides outside the gene matches: 3. DNA of the CDR3: TGTGCCAGCAGCCTTTACAGGGGCTATGGCTACACCTTC. Translation gives CASSLYRGYGYTF.